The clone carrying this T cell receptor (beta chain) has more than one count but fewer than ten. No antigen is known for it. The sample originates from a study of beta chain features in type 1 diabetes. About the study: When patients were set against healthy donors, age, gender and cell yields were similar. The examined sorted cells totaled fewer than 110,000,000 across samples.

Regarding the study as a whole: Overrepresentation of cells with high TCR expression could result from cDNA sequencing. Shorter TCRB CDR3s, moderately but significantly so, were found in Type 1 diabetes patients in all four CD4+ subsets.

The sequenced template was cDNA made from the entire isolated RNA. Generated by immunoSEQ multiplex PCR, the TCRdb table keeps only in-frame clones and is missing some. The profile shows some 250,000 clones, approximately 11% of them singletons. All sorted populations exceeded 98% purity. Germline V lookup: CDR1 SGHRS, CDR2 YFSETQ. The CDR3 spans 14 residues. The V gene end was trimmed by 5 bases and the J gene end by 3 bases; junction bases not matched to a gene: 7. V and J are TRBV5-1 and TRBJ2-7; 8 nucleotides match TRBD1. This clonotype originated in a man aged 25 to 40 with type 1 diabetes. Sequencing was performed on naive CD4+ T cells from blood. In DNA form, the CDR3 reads TGCGCCAGCAGTAAGGACAGGGAAGTCTACGAGCAGTACTTC. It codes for CASSKDREVYEQYF. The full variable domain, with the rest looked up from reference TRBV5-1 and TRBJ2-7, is KAGVTQTPRYLIKTRGQQVTLSCSPISGHRSVSWYQQTPGQGLQFLFEYFSETQRNKGNFPGRFSGRQFSNSRSEMNVSTLELGDSALYLCASSKDREVYEQYFGPGTRLTVT.